The 32 T cell receptor beta chains given below trace back to one sample, sequenced in a study of blood T cell repertoires in COVID-19. The protocol was immunoSEQ multiplex PCR, while the TCRdb copy is restricted to in-frame clones and leaves out a portion. The sample includes about 140,000 clones, around four fifths of them seen just once. Sequencing input: PBMCs or T cells enriched from blood (not recorded which). The origin of the receptors is a woman aged 50 to 60 who had recovered from COVID-19.

The rearrangement links TRBV11-2 to TRBJ1-1, with 9 nucleotides matching TRBD1. The length of the CDR3 is 14 residues. CDR1 is SGHAT, CDR2 FQNNGV, per germline. V dropped 5 bases and J dropped 1; count of bases not matched to a gene: 2. The CDR3 DNA reads TGTGCCAGCAGCAAACAGGGGGCGAACACTGAAGCTTTCTTT. Its translation: CASSKQGANTEAFF.

This chain links TRBV5-4 with TRBJ1-1, with TRBD1 as a possible D gene (6 bases). Germline V gene lookup returns CDR1 SGHNT and CDR2 YYREEE (reference sequence). The CDR3 consists of 15 residues. Trimming took off 2 bases at V and 4 bases at J, with 15 bases between the two ends. The CDR3 is CASSFPDRRVTEAFF. Written as DNA, the CDR3 is TGTGCCAGCAGCTTCCCTGACAGGCGGGTCACTGAAGCTTTCTTT. Drawing the rest from reference TRBV5-4 and TRBJ1-1, the complete variable domain is ETGVTQSPTHLIKTRGQQVTLRCSSQSGHNTVSWYQQALGQGPQFIFQYYREEENGRGNFPPRFSGLQFPNYSSELNVNALELDDSALYLCASSFPDRRVTEAFFGQGTRLTVV.

V and J are TRBV5-6 and TRBJ2-6; D might be TRBD1 (5 bases). CDR3 length: 15 residues. The V and J ends lost 4 bases and 3 bases respectively, with 11 bases between them. CDR1 and CDR2 (germline): SGHDT, YYEEEE. This CDR3 reads CASSTWTFGANVLTF. The CDR3 bases are TGTGCCAGCAGCACTTGGACATTTGGGGCCAACGTCCTGACTTTC.

The CDR3 DNA reads TGTGCCAGCAGTGGACAGGGGGCTTATCAGCCCCAGCATTTT. This translates into CASSGQGAYQPQHF. This chain connects TRBV28 to TRBJ1-5; TRBD1 matches 11 bases. V dropped 5 bases and J dropped 5; count of bases not matched to a gene: 2. Germline lookup yields CDR1 MDHEN and CDR2 SYDVKM. The CDR3 is made up of 14 amino acids. The complete variable domain, with remaining parts taken from reference TRBV28 and TRBJ1-5, reads DVKVTQSSRYLVKRTGEKVFLECVQDMDHENMFWYRQDPGLGLRLIYFSYDVKMKEKGDIPEGYSVSREKKERFSLILESASTNQTSMYLCASSGQGAYQPQHFGDGTRLSIL.

The rearrangement joins TRBV9 to TRBJ1-2; D call uncertain. The CDR3 is 12 amino acids. Trimming removed 1 base from V and 6 bases from J, with 7 bases in between. From germline, CDR1 is SGDLS and CDR2 YYNGEE. The CDR3 spells CASSVRQDGYTF. Written as DNA, the CDR3 is TGTGCCAGCAGCGTACGTCAGGATGGCTACACCTTC. The whole variable domain, remainder taken from reference TRBV9 and TRBJ1-2, is DSGVTQTPKHLITATGQRVTLRCSPRSGDLSVYWYQQSLDQGLQFLIQYYNGEERAKGNILERFSAQQFPDLHSELNLSSLELGDSALYFCASSVRQDGYTFGSGTRLTVV.

J is TRBJ2-1 and V is TRBV7-9, with a tentative D call TRBD1 (5 bases). Trimming left V 5 bases short and J 3 bases short, with 14 bases between. This CDR3 is 15 amino acids long. In germline, CDR1 is SEHNR, CDR2 FQNEAQ (reference sequence). For the CDR3, the DNA is TGTGCCAGCAGCAGAGACACAGGCGGCTACAATGAGCAGTTCTTC. Amino acid sequence: CASSRDTGGYNEQFF.

The rearrangement joins TRBV3-1 (or the pseudogene TRBV3-2) to TRBJ2-2; 7 bases are shared with TRBD2. V lost 4 bases to trimming and J lost 5 bases; unmatched junction nucleotides: 10. CDR1 and CDR2 (germline): LGHDT, YNNKEL (reference sequence). The CDR3 is 16 residues long. The CDR3 bases are TGTGCCAGCAGCCCTTCAGATTACGGGGGGACCGGGGAGCTGTTTTTT. It yields the protein CASSPSDYGGTGELFF.

J is TRBJ1-6 and V is TRBV2, with a tentative D call TRBD1 (5 bases). CDR3 length equals 13 residues. The germline V gene has CDR1 SNHLY and CDR2 FYNNEI. The V end lost 4 bases, the J end lost 8 bases, and 9 bases lay between the germline ends. In nucleotides, the CDR3 is TGTGCCAGCAGTGGACAGTTAGATTCACCCCTCCACTTT. The encoded protein is CASSGQLDSPLHF.

This chain uses TRBV27 with TRBJ1-6, with unresolved D. The CDR3 extends over 14 amino acids. Trimming removed 6 bases from V and 6 bases from J, with 12 bases in between. CDR1 MNHEY and CDR2 SMNVEV come from the germline V gene (reference sequence). In DNA, the CDR3 is TGTGCCAGCAGGTCAGGTCGGGGTAATTCACCCCTCCACTTT. Translated: CASRSGRGNSPLHF.

The table lists this clone with a few counts. The genes are TRBV4-2 and TRBJ1-6, with D possibly matching TRBD1 (6 bases). CDR1 LGHNA and CDR2 YNFKEQ come from the germline V gene. V was trimmed by 1 base and J by 9 bases, leaving 16 bases between them. The CDR3 is 16 residues long. The CDR3 region has the DNA TGTGCCAGCAGCCAAGTTGCGACAGGTAACGGTTCACCCCTCCACTTT. Translation: CASSQVATGNGSPLHF.

The chain uses TRBV6-5 and TRBJ1-6; perhaps TRBD1 as D (5 bases). The germline V gene encodes CDR1 MNHEY and CDR2 SVGAGI. Trimming took off 2 bases at V and 6 bases at J, with 11 bases between the two ends. This CDR3 comprises 15 residues. CDR3 nucleotides: TGTGCCAGCAGTTACGACAGTCCTTTTAATTCACCCCTCCACTTT. Translating gives CASSYDSPFNSPLHF.

V gene TRBV18 combines with J gene TRBJ2-3; 9 bases are a match to TRBD1. CDR1 is KGHSH and CDR2 is LQKENI in the germline V gene. The CDR3 covers 16 residues. The V segment lost 4 bases and the J segment 5 bases; nucleotides outside the gene matches: 10. The CDR3, as DNA: TGTGCCAGCTCACTTACCCCCGACAGGGGGATAGATACGCAGTATTTT. Its protein is CASSLTPDRGIDTQYF.

This sequence joins TRBV11-2 and TRBJ1-2; D is unclear. The V end was cut by 1 base, the J end by 8 bases, with 11 bases between. The CDR3 is made up of 13 amino acids. Germline V gene data show CDR1 as SGHAT and CDR2 as FQNNGV. CDR3 nucleotide sequence: TGTGCCAGCAGCTTAGGGGAGTATAGAGGCTACACCTTC. Its translation is CASSLGEYRGYTF.

The chain couples TRBV7-2 to TRBJ2-1; 10 bases are shared with TRBD2. Germline trimming cut 2 bases from V and 4 bases from J; bases unmatched to any gene: 2. Germline V gene data show CDR1 as SGHTA and CDR2 as FQGNSA. CDR3 length equals 15 residues. The CDR3 bases are TGTGCCAGCAGCTTAAGGACTAGCGGATACAATGAGCAGTTCTTC. This encodes CASSLRTSGYNEQFF.

This chain connects TRBV7-2 to TRBJ2-3, with D possibly matching TRBD2 (5 bases). Germline V gives CDR1 SGHTA, CDR2 FQGNSA. The CDR3 spans 15 residues. V shed 1 base and J shed 2 bases, with 10 bases lying between them. CDR3 protein: CASSLVQRTTDTQYF. The CDR3 bases are TGTGCCAGCAGCTTAGTTCAGCGGACCACAGATACGCAGTATTTT.

The chain uses TRBV28 and TRBJ1-4; D not certain. The CDR3 is made up of 13 amino acids. V was pared by 9 bases and J by 8 bases, with 16 bases between. From germline, CDR1 is MDHEN and CDR2 SYDVKM. The CDR3 DNA is TGTGCCAGTCGCCCGGGGTTTGGGGAAAAACTGTTTTTT. Translation gives CASRPGFGEKLFF.

The chain has TRBV19 and TRBJ1-4, with D uncertain. Trimming cost V 9 bases and J 5 bases, with 13 bases left between them. Germline CDR1 reads LNHDA; CDR2 reads SQIVND (reference sequence). The CDR3 is made up of 13 amino acids. The DNA of the CDR3 is TGTGCCAGCACGGACTTTGGAAATGAAAAACTGTTTTTT. It specifies CASTDFGNEKLFF. Filled out from reference TRBV19 and TRBJ1-4, the complete variable domain reads DGGITQSPKYLFRKEGQNVTLSCEQNLNHDAMYWYRQDPGQGLRLIYYSQIVNDFQKGDIAEGYSVSREKKESFPLTVTSAQKNPTAFYLCASTDFGNEKLFFGSGTQLSVL.

In this sample, this clone turned up a few times. This sequence joins TRBV4-2 and TRBJ1-2; 9 bases agree with TRBD1. The CDR3 is made up of 16 amino acids. The germline V gene encodes CDR1 LGHNA and CDR2 YNFKEQ. The V segment lost 2 bases and the J segment 4 bases; nucleotides outside the gene matches: 8. The CDR3 DNA sequence: TGTGCCAGCAGCCAATCAGAACAGGGGGCTTCCTATGGCTACACCTTC. It is translated as CASSQSEQGASYGYTF.

This chain connects TRBV5-1 to TRBJ2-1; D not resolved. CDR3 size: 12 residues. In germline, CDR1 is SGHRS, CDR2 YFSETQ. Trimming stripped 2 bases from V and 7 bases from J, with 7 bases between. The CDR3 DNA sequence: TGCGCCAGCAGCTTCTTCGGGAATGAGCAGTTCTTC. The encoded protein is CASSFFGNEQFF.

The V gene is TRBV7-2, the J gene TRBJ2-5; unclear D gene. V gave up 5 bases and J gave up 5 bases, with 9 bases separating them. Germline V gives CDR1 SGHTA, CDR2 FQGNSA. The CDR3 is made up of 12 amino acids. CDR3 in amino acids: CASSHPGETQYF. DNA for the CDR3: TGTGCCAGCAGCCACCCCGGGGAGACCCAGTACTTC.

CDR3 sequence: CASSLPGGNTIYF. Written as DNA, the CDR3 is TGTGCCAGCAGCTTGCCAGGGGGAAACACCATATATTTT. The chain is built from TRBV5-6 and TRBJ1-3; D may be TRBD1 (5 bases). The CDR3 consists of 13 residues. Trimming removed 1 base at V and 4 bases at J, with 6 bases between. Germline lookup yields CDR1 SGHDT and CDR2 YYEEEE.

J is TRBJ1-5 and V is TRBV2, with a possible D match to TRBD1 (5 bases). The CDR3 extends over 15 amino acids. Germline lookup yields CDR1 SNHLY and CDR2 FYNNEI. V was shortened by 4 bases and J by 5 bases, with 15 bases between the two germline ends. The CDR3: CASSVGPVRDQPQHF. In nucleotides, the CDR3 is TGTGCCAGCAGTGTGGGCCCCGTCAGGGATCAGCCCCAGCATTTT. The entire variable domain, with the rest obtained from reference TRBV2 and TRBJ1-5, is as follows: EPEVTQTPSHQVTQMGQEVILRCVPISNHLYFYWYRQILGQKVEFLVSFYNNEISEKSEIFDDQFSVERPDGSNFTLKIRSTKLEDSAMYFCASSVGPVRDQPQHFGDGTRLSIL.

This clone was detected a few times. The chain joins TRBV7-2 to TRBJ2-7, with 8 bases aligning to TRBD1. V lost 5 bases, J lost 2 bases, and 8 bases stayed unmatched. The CDR3 covers 15 residues. The germline gives CDR1 SGHTA, CDR2 FQGNSA. The CDR3 DNA is TGTGCCAGCAGCGTAGACAGGGGAGACACCTACGAGCAGTACGTC. It yields the protein CASSVDRGDTYEQYV.

This chain links TRBV27 with TRBJ2-1; TRBD2 aligns across 14 bases. From germline, CDR1 is MNHEY and CDR2 SMNVEV (reference sequence). V lost 6 bases and J lost 4; bases outside the gene matches: 5. The CDR3 is 16 amino acids. In nucleotides, the CDR3 is TGTGCCAGCAGCCGACTAGCGGGGGGGCCGTACAATGAGCAGTTCTTC. As protein: CASSRLAGGPYNEQFF.

The chain recombines TRBV24-1 with TRBJ2-1; 10 bases map to TRBD2. The CDR3 is 17 amino acids. The V gene's germline CDR1 is KGHDR and CDR2 SFDVKD. J lost 2 bases, V lost 0 bases, and 3 bases had no gene match. CDR3 nucleotide sequence: TGTGCCACCAGTGATTTGTGGAGCGGGGGGGCCTACAATGAGCAGTTCTTC. Its translation: CATSDLWSGGAYNEQFF.

V usage is TRBV27 and J usage is TRBJ1-5; D unresolved. CDR1 is MNHEY, CDR2 SMNVEV, per germline (reference sequence). V lost 3 bases to trimming and J lost 6 bases, with 21 bases between them. This CDR3 spans 17 amino acids. This CDR3 reads CASSLGSSPVAGQPQHF. In DNA form, the CDR3 reads TGTGCCAGCAGTTTGGGCAGTTCTCCAGTGGCGGGTCAGCCCCAGCATTTT.

The chain links TRBV28 to TRBJ2-1; 7 bases line up with TRBD1. The CDR3 length is 15 residues. The J segment lost 0 bases and the V segment lost 3 bases, leaving 2 bases of the junction unmatched. In germline, CDR1 is MDHEN, CDR2 SYDVKM. The CDR3 DNA is TGTGCCAGCAGTTTGGACAGGAGCTCCTACAATGAGCAGTTCTTC. Translated: CASSLDRSSYNEQFF.

The rearrangement uses TRBV5-1 and TRBJ1-1; 9 bases match TRBD1. V dropped 4 bases and J dropped 6; count of bases not matched to a gene: 7. CDR3 length: 14 amino acids. Germline CDR1 is SGHRS and CDR2 is YFSETQ. The CDR3, as DNA: TGCGCCAGCAGCCAACAGGGACAGGGCTCTGAAGCTTTCTTT. Its translation is CASSQQGQGSEAFF.

This clone has more than one count but fewer than ten. V and J are TRBV5-1 and TRBJ1-6; a weak D match, TRBD1 (5 bases). Germline-derived CDR1 and CDR2 are SGHRS and YFSETQ. This CDR3 is built from 15 residues. V lost 0 bases, J lost 5 bases, and 9 bases lay in between. The CDR3 DNA reads as TGCGCCAGCAGCTTGGAGCCAGGGAATAATTCACCCCTCCACTTT. This encodes CASSLEPGNNSPLHF.

The V gene is TRBV19, the J gene TRBJ1-2; D is ambiguous. CDR1 is LNHDA and CDR2 is SQIVND in the germline V gene (reference sequence). V was shortened by 6 bases and J by 0 bases, with 26 bases between the two germline ends. The CDR3 contains 19 residues. The CDR3 is CASREGGSTTTYSNYGYTF. CDR3 coding DNA: TGTGCCAGTAGAGAGGGAGGATCCACTACTACTTACTCTAACTATGGCTACACCTTC.

The chain has TRBV5-4 and TRBJ1-3; D may be TRBD1 (6 bases). Trimming shortened V by 4 bases and J by 2 bases, and 16 bases separated the two germline ends. Germline assignment: CDR1 SGHNT and CDR2 YYREEE (reference sequence). The CDR3 is 16 amino acids. CDR3 protein: CASSGGPRVTGNTIYF. For the CDR3, the DNA is TGTGCCAGCAGCGGGGGCCCACGGGTAACTGGAAACACCATATATTTT.

This clone was seen just once. The chain uses TRBV18 and TRBJ1-4, with no clear D. Trimming removed 2 bases from V and 1 base from J, with 14 bases in between. This CDR3 comprises 17 residues. The germline CDR1 and CDR2 sequences are KGHSH and LQKENI. CDR3 protein: CASSPLEVEGTNEKLFF. CDR3 nucleotide sequence: TGTGCCAGCTCACCATTGGAAGTGGAGGGAACTAATGAAAAACTGTTTTTT.